This T cell receptor (beta chain) was observed in a study of CD8 T cells in ankylosing spondylitis. Remarks on this clonotype: What it binds is not known.

Molecular-barcoded quantitative 5'-RACE produced these TCR beta libraries. TCRdb recomputed calls from the 5' RACE reads with MiXCR, one row per CDR3 protein. The sample has over 700,000 distinct CDR3 sequences, 15% to 20% seen once; the top ten hold under 20%. CDR1 LGHDT and CDR2 YNNKEL come from the germline V gene (reference sequence). V lost 4 bases to trimming and J lost 9 bases; unmatched junction nucleotides: 12. The CDR3 runs to 15 residues. The study's findings and limits: What appeared characteristic of ankylosing spondylitis blood was a TCR beta motif of fewer than ten highly homologous variants.

The sequencing input was blood, either unsorted or a sorted T cell fraction (not recorded which). The chain joins TRBV3-1 to TRBJ2-1; 7 bases are shared with TRBD2. This clonotype was sampled from a male donor with ankylosing spondylitis. The chain's CDR3 is CASSPAREGAGEQFF. The CDR3 coding sequence is TGTGCCAGCAGCCCCGCTAGGGAGGGAGCGGGTGAGCAGTTCTTC.